This T cell receptor beta chain is from a study of T cell responses to AZD1222 COVID-19 vaccine. General observations from the study: Most donors were white British and more were female, and clonal diversity was possibly underestimated. Just a handful of AZD1222 recipients were seropositive at baseline.

Trimming took off 4 bases at V and 12 bases at J, with 17 bases between the two ends. CDR1 is SGHDT, CDR2 YYEEEE, per germline. The CDR3 is 14 residues long. Assay used: immunoSEQ multiplex PCR; TCRdb lists only in-frame clones, some missing. The repertoire holds roughly 83,000 clones, with about 82% as singletons. As for this clone: Antigen: not known.

The genes are TRBV5-6 and TRBJ2-6, with D possibly matching TRBD2 (5 bases). Sequencing was performed on peripheral blood, taken on day 0 of AZD1222 vaccination. The receptor's source is an adult in good health. The CDR3 sequence is CASSPTTSVLVLTF. The CDR3 DNA sequence: TGTGCCAGCAGCCCCACCACTAGTGTGCTCGTCCTGACTTTC.